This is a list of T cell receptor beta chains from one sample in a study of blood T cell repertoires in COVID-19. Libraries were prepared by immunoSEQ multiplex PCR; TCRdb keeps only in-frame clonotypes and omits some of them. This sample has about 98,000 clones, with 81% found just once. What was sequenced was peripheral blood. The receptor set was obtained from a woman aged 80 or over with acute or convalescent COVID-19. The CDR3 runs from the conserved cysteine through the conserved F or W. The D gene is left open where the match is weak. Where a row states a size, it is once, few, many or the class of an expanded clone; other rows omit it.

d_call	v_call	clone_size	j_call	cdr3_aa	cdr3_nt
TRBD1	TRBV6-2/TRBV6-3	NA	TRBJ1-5	CASSPKRTGVGQPQHF	TGTGCCAGCAGCCCCAAGAGGACAGGGGTAGGGCAGCCCCAGCATTTT
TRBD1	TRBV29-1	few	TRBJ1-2	CSVEGQVYGYTF	TGCAGCGTTGAGGGACAGGTTTATGGCTACACCTTC
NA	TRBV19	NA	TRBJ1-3	CASSVRGQFSGNTIYF	TGTGCCAGTAGTGTTCGTGGACAGTTCTCTGGAAACACCATATATTTT
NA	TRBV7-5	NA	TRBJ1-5	CARSLPGHQPQHF	TGTGCCAGAAGCTTGCCAGGCCATCAGCCCCAGCATTTT
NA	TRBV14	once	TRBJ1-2	CASSQSGYGYTF	TGTGCCAGCAGCCAGAGCGGGTATGGCTACACCTTC
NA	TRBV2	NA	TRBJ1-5	CASRGMGGGQPQHF	TGTGCCAGCAGGGGCATGGGGGGAGGACAGCCCCAGCATTTT
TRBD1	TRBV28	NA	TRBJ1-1	CASSLFGQGGAFF	TGTGCCAGCAGTTTATTTGGACAGGGGGGGGCTTTCTTT
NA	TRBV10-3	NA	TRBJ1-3	CAFGVQSGNTIYF	TGTGCCTTCGGGGTACAGTCTGGAAACACCATATATTTT
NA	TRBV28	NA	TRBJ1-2	CASRPSMGGVGYGYTF	TGTGCCAGCAGACCAAGTATGGGGGGTGTAGGCTATGGCTACACCTTC
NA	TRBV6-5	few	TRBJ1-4	CASTVRSFNEKLFF	TGTGCCAGCACCGTGCGGAGTTTTAATGAAAAACTGTTTTTT
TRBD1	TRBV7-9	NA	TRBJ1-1	CASSPFGTGGTEAFF	TGTGCCAGCAGCCCATTCGGGACAGGGGGCACTGAAGCTTTCTTT
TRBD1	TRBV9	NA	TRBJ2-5	CASSPGGQGMGTQYF	TGTGCCAGCAGTCCAGGTGGACAGGGTATGGGGACCCAGTACTTC
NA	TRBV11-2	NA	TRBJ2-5	CASSPRQQETQYF	TGTGCCAGCAGCCCCCGACAGCAAGAGACCCAGTACTTC
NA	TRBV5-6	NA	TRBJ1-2	CASSLGSRDHGYTF	TGTGCCAGCAGCTTAGGGTCCAGGGATCATGGCTACACCTTC
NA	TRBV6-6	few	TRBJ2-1	CASSQSRNEQFF	TGTGCCAGCAGCCAAAGCCGGAATGAGCAGTTCTTC
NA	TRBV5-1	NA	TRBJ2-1	CASSLVSGSGGDEQFF	TGCGCCAGCAGCTTGGTATCAGGGTCAGGAGGGGATGAGCAGTTCTTC
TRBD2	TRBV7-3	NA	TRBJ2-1	CASSLERGGMEQFF	TGTGCCAGCAGCTTAGAGCGGGGGGGCATGGAGCAGTTCTTC
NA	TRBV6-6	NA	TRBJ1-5	CASSYSGGRSNQPQHF	TGTGCCAGCAGTTACTCGGGAGGTAGGAGCAATCAGCCCCAGCATTTT
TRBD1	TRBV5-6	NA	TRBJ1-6	CASSSYRGVYNSPLHF	TGTGCCAGCAGTTCTTACAGGGGGGTCTATAATTCACCCCTCCACTTT
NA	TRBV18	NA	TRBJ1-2	CASSPLDISYGYTF	TGTGCCAGCTCACCATTGGACATCTCCTATGGCTACACCTTC
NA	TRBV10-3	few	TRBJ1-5	CAISAGSNQPQHF	TGTGCCATCAGTGCGGGGAGCAATCAGCCCCAGCATTTT
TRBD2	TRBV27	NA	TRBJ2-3	CASSLLAGGSTDTQYF	TGTGCCAGCAGCCTACTAGCGGGGGGGAGCACAGATACGCAGTATTTT
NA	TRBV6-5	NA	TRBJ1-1	CASSYSAGNTEAFF	TGTGCCAGCAGTTACTCAGCCGGGAACACTGAAGCTTTCTTT
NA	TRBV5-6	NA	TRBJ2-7	CASSLWGGAAYEQYF	TGTGCCAGCAGCTTGTGGGGGGGCGCGGCCTACGAGCAGTACTTC
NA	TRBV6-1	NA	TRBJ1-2	CASSEADRNYGYTF	TGTGCCAGCAGTGAAGCAGACAGAAACTATGGCTACACCTTC
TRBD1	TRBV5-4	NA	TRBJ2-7	CASSIGTGERYEQYF	TGTGCCAGCAGCATAGGGACAGGGGAGAGGTACGAGCAGTACTTC
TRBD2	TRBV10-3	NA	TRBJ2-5	CAIRAGGVSTQYF	TGTGCCATCAGGGCGGGAGGAGTCTCGACCCAGTACTTC
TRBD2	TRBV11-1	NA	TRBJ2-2	CASSFLGTSRAGELFF	TGTGCCAGCAGCTTCCTAGGGACTAGCCGGGCCGGGGAGCTGTTTTTT
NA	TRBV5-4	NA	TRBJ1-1	CASSLDGTLNTEAFF	TGTGCCAGCAGCTTGGACGGGACACTGAACACTGAAGCTTTCTTT
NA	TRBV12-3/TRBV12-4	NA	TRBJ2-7	CASSFEQGYEQYF	TGTGCCAGCAGTTTCGAACAGGGCTACGAGCAGTACTTC
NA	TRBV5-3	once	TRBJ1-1	CARRPGGVNTEAFF	TGTGCCAGAAGACCAGGAGGTGTGAACACTGAAGCTTTCTTT
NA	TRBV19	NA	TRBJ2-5	CASSTNRAETQYF	TGTGCCAGTAGTACCAACAGGGCAGAGACCCAGTACTTC
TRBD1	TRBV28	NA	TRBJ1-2	CASSLGGQVGPDGYTF	TGTGCCAGCAGTTTAGGCGGACAGGTAGGACCCGATGGCTACACCTTC
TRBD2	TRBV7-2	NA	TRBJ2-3	CASSRGRDAVTQYF	TGTGCCAGCAGCCGGGGGAGGGATGCAGTGACGCAGTATTTT
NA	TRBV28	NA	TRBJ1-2	CASSFRGNYGYTF	TGTGCCAGCAGTTTTAGGGGGAATTATGGCTACACCTTC
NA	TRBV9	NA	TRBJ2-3	CASSVAAGSVPSTDTQYF	TGTGCCAGCAGCGTAGCAGCAGGATCCGTACCTAGCACAGATACGCAGTATTTT
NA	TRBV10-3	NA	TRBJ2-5	CAIRGQGQETQYF	TGTGCCATCAGGGGGCAGGGCCAAGAGACCCAGTACTTC
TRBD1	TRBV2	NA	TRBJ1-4	CASSRDRNEKLFF	TGTGCCAGCTCCCGGGACAGAAATGAAAAACTGTTTTTT
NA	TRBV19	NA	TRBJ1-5	CASSTTAGSQPQHF	TGTGCCAGTAGTACGACGGCAGGGTCTCAGCCCCAGCATTTT
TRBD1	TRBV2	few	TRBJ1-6	CASSVATGGYNSPLHF	TGTGCCAGCAGCGTAGCGACAGGGGGCTATAATTCACCCCTCCACTTT
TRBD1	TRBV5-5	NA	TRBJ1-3	CASSLTGGSYGNTIYF	TGTGCCAGCAGTTTGACAGGGGGGTCTTATGGAAACACCATATATTTT
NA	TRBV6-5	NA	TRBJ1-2	CASSSGTTLKVGYTF	TGTGCCAGCAGTTCCGGGACAACACTAAAGGTTGGCTACACCTTC
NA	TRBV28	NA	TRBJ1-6	CASSLGEVSPLHF	TGTGCCAGCAGTTTAGGCGAGGTGTCACCCCTCCACTTT
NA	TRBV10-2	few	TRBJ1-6	CAGGRGDSPLHF	TGCGCGGGGGGCCGGGGGGATTCACCCCTCCACTTT
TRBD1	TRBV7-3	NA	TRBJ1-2	CASSTSGTGGALGDYGYTF	TGTGCCAGCAGCACTTCCGGGACAGGGGGCGCGTTAGGAGACTATGGCTACACCTTC
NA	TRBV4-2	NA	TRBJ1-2	CASSRDTQERGYTF	TGTGCCAGCAGCCGGGACACCCAGGAGCGGGGCTACACCTTC
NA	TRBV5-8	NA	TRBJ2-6	CASSFRGAGANVLTF	TGTGCCAGCAGCTTCAGGGGCGCTGGGGCCAACGTCCTGACTTTC